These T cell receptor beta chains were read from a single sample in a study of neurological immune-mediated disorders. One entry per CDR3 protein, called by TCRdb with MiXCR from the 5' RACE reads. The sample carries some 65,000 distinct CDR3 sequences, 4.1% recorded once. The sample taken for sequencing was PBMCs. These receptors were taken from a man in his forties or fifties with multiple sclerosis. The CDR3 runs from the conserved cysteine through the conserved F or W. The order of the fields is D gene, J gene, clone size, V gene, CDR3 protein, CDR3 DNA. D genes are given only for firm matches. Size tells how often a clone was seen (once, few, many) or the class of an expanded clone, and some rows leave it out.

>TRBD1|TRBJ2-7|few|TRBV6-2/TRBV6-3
CASRDHDRGYEQYF
TGTGCCAGCAGGGACCACGACAGGGGCTACGAGCAGTACTTC
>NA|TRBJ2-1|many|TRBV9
CASSVSPQPPYNEQFF
TGTGCCAGCAGCGTCTCTCCTCAACCGCCCTACAATGAGCAGTTCTTC
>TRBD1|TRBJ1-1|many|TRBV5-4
CASSSTGRDTEAFF
TGTGCCAGCAGCTCGACAGGGAGGGACACTGAAGCTTTCTTT
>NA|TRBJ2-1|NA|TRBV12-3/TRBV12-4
CASSYRAPDNEQFF
TGTGCCAGCAGTTACCGGGCCCCGGACAATGAGCAGTTCTTC
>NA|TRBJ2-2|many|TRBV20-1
CSAWGRKNTGELFF
TGCAGTGCCTGGGGACGGAAAAACACCGGGGAGCTGTTTTTT
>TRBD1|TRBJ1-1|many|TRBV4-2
CASSQGQGLMNTEAFF
TGTGCCAGCAGCCAGGGACAGGGATTGATGAACACTGAAGCTTTCTTT
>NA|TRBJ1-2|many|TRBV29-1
CSVVGDKLDTF
TGCAGCGTTGTCGGCGACAAGTTGGACACCTTC
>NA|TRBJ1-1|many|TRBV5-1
CASSLLAGRTEAFF
TGCGCCAGCAGCTTGTTGGCCGGCCGAACTGAAGCTTTCTTT
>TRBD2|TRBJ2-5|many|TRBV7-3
CASSLSGGGFQETQYF
TGTGCCAGCAGCTTATCTGGCGGGGGGTTCCAAGAGACCCAGTACTTC
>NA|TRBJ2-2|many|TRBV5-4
CASSLSALGNTGELFF
TGTGCCAGCAGCTTGTCAGCTTTAGGGAACACCGGGGAGCTGTTTTTT
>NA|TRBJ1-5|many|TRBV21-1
CASSNQYSNQPQHF
TGTGCCAGCAGTAACCAGTATAGCAATCAGCCCCAGCATTTT
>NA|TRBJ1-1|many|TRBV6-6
CASIGRGTEAFF
TGTGCCAGCATCGGTCGGGGGACTGAAGCTTTCTTT
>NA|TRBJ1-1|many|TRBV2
CASSVLGYTEAFF
TGTGCCAGCAGTGTTTTAGGGTACACTGAAGCTTTCTTT
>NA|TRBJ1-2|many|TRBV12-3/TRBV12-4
CASSGLGRYGYTF
TGTGCCAGCAGCGGTTTGGGCCGCTATGGCTACACCTTC
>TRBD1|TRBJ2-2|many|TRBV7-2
CASSSVQTGTTGELFF
TGTGCCAGCAGCTCCGTTCAGACAGGGACCACCGGGGAGCTGTTTTTT
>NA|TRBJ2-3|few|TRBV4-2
CASSQSSGVYDTQYF
TGTGCCAGCAGCCAATCAAGTGGGGTCTACGATACGCAGTATTTT
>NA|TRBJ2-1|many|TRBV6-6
CASSYQGGSYNEQFF
TGTGCCAGCAGTTACCAGGGTGGCTCCTACAATGAGCAGTTCTTC
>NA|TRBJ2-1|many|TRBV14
CASSQHTGLPNEQFF
TGTGCCAGCAGCCAACATACAGGGCTCCCCAATGAGCAGTTCTTC
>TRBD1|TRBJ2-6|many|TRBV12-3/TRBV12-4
CASRTDRAGANVLTF
TGTGCCAGCAGGACGGACAGGGCTGGGGCCAACGTCCTGACTTTC
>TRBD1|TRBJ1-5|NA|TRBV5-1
CASSLYGTGGGQPQNF
TGCGCCAGCAGCTTGTATGGGACAGGGGGCGGTCAGCCCCAGAATTTT
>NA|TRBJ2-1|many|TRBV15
CATSRDNWGTKFSYNEQFF
TGTGCCACCAGCAGAGATAACTGGGGGACAAAGTTCTCCTACAATGAGCAGTTCTTC
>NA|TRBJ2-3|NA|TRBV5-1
CASSLGAGTQYF
TGCGCCAGCAGCTTGGGCGCAGGAACGCAGTATTTT
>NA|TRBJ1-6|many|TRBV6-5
CASSRGRGSYNSPLHF
TGTGCCAGCAGCAGGGGCAGGGGCTCCTATAATTCACCCCTCCACTTT
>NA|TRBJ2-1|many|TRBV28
CASSLFRAATSYNEQFF
TGTGCCAGCAGTTTATTTCGGGCCGCCACCTCCTACAATGAGCAGTTCTTC
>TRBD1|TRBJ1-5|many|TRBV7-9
CASSLGGSYDRERPGLPQHF
TGTGCCAGCAGCCTGGGGGGGTCCTATGACAGGGAACGACCAGGTTTGCCCCAGCATTTT
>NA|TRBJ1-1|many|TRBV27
CASSFTRMAEAFF
TGTGCCAGCAGTTTTACCCGTATGGCTGAAGCTTTCTTT
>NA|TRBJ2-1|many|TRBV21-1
CASSKGTGVYNEQFF
TGTGCCAGCAGCAAAGGAACAGGGGTCTACAATGAGCAGTTCTTC
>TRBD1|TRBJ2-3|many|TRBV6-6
CASRDREEDTQYF
TGTGCCAGCAGGGACAGGGAGGAAGATACGCAGTATTTT
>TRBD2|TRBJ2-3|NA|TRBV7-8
CASSYRLRTSKTDTQYF
TGTGCCAGCAGCTACCGACTACGGACTAGCAAGACAGATACGCAGTATTTT
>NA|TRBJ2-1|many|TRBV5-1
CASSSSGISYNEQFF
TGCGCCAGCAGCTCCTCAGGGATCTCATACAATGAGCAGTTCTTC
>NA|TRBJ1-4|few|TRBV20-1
CRVGGTTNEKLFF
TGCAGAGTTGGGGGTACAACTAATGAAAAACTGTTTTTT
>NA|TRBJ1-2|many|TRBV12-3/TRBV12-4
CASSLVFGGQDGYTF
TGTGCCAGCAGTTTGGTATTCGGGGGCCAAGATGGCTACACCTTC
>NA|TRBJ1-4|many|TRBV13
CASSFLGATNEKLFF
TGTGCCAGCAGCTTCTTGGGTGCAACTAATGAAAAACTGTTTTTT
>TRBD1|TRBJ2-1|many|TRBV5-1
CASSQGTGINNEQFF
TGCGCCAGCAGCCAAGGGACAGGTATTAACAATGAGCAGTTCTTC
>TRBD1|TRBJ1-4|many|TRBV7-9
CASSLGVRGNDGRNEKLFF
TGTGCCAGCAGCTTAGGCGTCAGGGGGAATGACGGGCGAAATGAAAAACTGTTTTTT
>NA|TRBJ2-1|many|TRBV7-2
CASSLVWGRASYNEQFF
TGTGCCAGCAGCTTAGTGTGGGGCAGGGCCTCTTACAATGAGCAGTTCTTC
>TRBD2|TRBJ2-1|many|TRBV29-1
CSVSGGGSEQFF
TGCAGCGTTTCGGGAGGGGGGAGTGAGCAGTTCTTC
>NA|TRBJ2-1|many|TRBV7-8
CASSLALIRTGYKPSGGEQFF
TGTGCCAGCAGCTTAGCGCTAATTAGGACAGGGTATAAACCATCGGGAGGTGAGCAGTTCTTC
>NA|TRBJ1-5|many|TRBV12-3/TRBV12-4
CASNKVGYDQPQHF
TGTGCCAGCAATAAAGTGGGGTACGATCAGCCCCAGCATTTT
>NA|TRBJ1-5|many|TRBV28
CASRPDGNQPQHF
TGTGCCAGCAGACCAGACGGCAATCAGCCCCAGCATTTT
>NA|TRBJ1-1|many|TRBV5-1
CASSLGSEAFF
TGCGCCAGCAGCTTGGGCTCTGAAGCTTTCTTT
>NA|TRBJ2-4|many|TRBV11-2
CASRQGAADIQYF
TGTGCCAGCAGACAGGGAGCCGCGGACATTCAGTACTTC
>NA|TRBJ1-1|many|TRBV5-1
CASRSGQLNTEAFF
TGCGCCAGCAGATCGGGACAACTGAACACTGAAGCTTTCTTT
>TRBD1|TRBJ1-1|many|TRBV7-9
CATLDRAWVNTEAFF
TGTGCCACCCTCGACAGGGCATGGGTGAACACTGAAGCTTTCTTT
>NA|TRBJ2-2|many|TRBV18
CASSPTGAGTGELFF
TGTGCCAGCTCACCCACGGGGGCAGGGACCGGGGAGCTGTTTTTT